Sequencing of this T cell receptor beta chain was carried out in a study of blood T cell repertoires in COVID-19 (dated by TCRdb to the early 2020s). Regarding the study in general: Samples from collaborators originated in the United States, Italy and Spain and spanned both the acute and convalescent phases of COVID-19. The repertoires were released in a freely available public database meant as a resource for research on the immune response to SARS-CoV-2. Samples were obtained from the ongoing ImmuneRACE study (first 160 participants) and from over 1,000 subjects provided by 6 global collaborators. Nearly every sample came with metadata listing a de-identified subject ID, COVID-19 status, age in years and sex. The material from the prospective study consisted of cDNA or gDNA derived from T cells, B-cell-depleted T cells, or PBMCs. HLA class I and class II types, where available, came from metadata supplied by the sample provider rather than from assay-based typing. Deeply sampled blood TCRbeta repertoires from subjects exposed to, actively infected with, or recovered from COVID-19 were included in the dataset.

A note on this clone: It has no known antigen specificity. Per-nucleotide qualities are absent, and no much larger clonotype sits a single base away.

TCRbeta CDR3 regions were amplified from genomic DNA by means of the immunoSEQ Assay, a bias-controlled multiplex PCR. Processing in the source paper ran as follows. Within the assay, amplification of reference gene primers was used to estimate how many nucleated cells each sample contained. Sequence reads were collapsed and filtered to measure the absolute abundance of every unique TCRbeta CDR3 rearrangement. Productive Simpson clonality was computed per sample as the square root of Simpson's diversity index over productive rearrangements. TCRdb took this table from immuneACCESS and kept in-frame rearrangements with V and J called. Such tables lack part of the clones; where checked against another copy, unresolved V genes explain under half of the gap, and the rest is unexplained. V and J calls and clone size are those listed in that table; D and trimming were worked out from the DNA. Present in this sample are over 200,000 clones, 87% of which were seen just once. The ten largest account for roughly 10% of the sample.

In the prospective study, participants were about 18 to 95 years old, resided in 20 to 30 geographic areas of the United States, and were enrolled through a virtual design. In the prospective study, participants were assigned to cohorts based on the clinical history participants reported in a screening survey and a study questionnaire. For ImmuneRACE Cohort 3, a participant was defined as recovered based on two consecutive negative NP/OP PCR tests, clearance by a healthcare professional, or resolution of symptoms. Each participant in the prospective study had whole blood, serum and a nasopharyngeal or oropharyngeal swab collected by mobile phlebotomists. Prospective study participants could optionally give additional blood draws and questionnaires over a 2-month period. Before DNA extraction, prospective study blood samples were shipped either frozen or at room temperature. Study-wide conclusions, independent of this receptor: The amount of clinical and demographic metadata varied by source and participant and was provided uncurated.

Sequencing input: PBMCs or T cells enriched from blood (not recorded which). The receptor comes from a man younger than 45 who had recovered from COVID-19.

The bases are TGTGCCAGCAGTTTTAGGGGTCGGTACGCGGACACAGATACGCAGTATTTT. The encoded protein is CASSFRGRYADTDTQYF. The chain uses TRBV28 and TRBJ2-3, with TRBD1 perhaps the D gene, on 5 matching bases. V is pared back by 3 bases and J by 2 bases, with 18 bases lying between the germline termini. The CDR3 goes from the cysteine to the phenylalanine over 17 residues. The retained sequence is limited to the CDR3, 51 bases, with the frame set at the first base. Reading the germline V gene gives CDR1 MDHEN and CDR2 SYDVKM.